This T cell receptor beta chain originates from a study of blood T cell repertoires in COVID-19. Whole-study context: Samples taken during acute and convalescent COVID-19 were collected in the United States, Italy and Spain. Nucleic acid was either cDNA or gDNA, and it came from T cells, B-cell-depleted T cells, or PBMCs.

This table comes from immunoSEQ multiplex PCR, and its TCRdb copy is limited to in-frame clones, with some not included. In the table there are roughly 200,000 clones, 86% of which are singletons. Study members were between roughly 18 and 89 years old and lived in 20 to 30 US regions. Donors were grouped by their self-reported clinical history. The source is a woman aged 25 to 39 who had been exposed to COVID-19. The sequenced sample was PBMCs or T cells enriched from blood (not recorded which).

In DNA form, the CDR3 reads TGCGCCAGCAGCTCGCGGACAGGGGACACTGAAGCTTTCTTT. Amino acid sequence: CASSSRTGDTEAFF. J is TRBJ1-1 and V is TRBV5-1; 9 positions agree with TRBD1. The CDR3 sequence is 14 residues long. The V segment lost 3 bases and the J segment 3 bases; nucleotides outside the gene matches: 3. Germline V gene data show CDR1 as SGHRS and CDR2 as YFSETQ.